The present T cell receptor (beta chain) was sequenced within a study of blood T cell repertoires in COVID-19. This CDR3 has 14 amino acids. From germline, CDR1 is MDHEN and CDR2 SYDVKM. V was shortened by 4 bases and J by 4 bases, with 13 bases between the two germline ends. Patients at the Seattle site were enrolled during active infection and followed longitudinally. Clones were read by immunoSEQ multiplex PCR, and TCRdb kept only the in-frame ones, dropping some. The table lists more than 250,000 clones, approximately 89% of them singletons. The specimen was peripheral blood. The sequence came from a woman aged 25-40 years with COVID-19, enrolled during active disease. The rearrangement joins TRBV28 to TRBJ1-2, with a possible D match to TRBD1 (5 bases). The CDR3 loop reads CASSSPTEFYGYTF. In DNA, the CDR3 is TGTGCCAGCAGTTCCCCGACAGAGTTCTATGGCTACACCTTC.